Below are 8 T cell receptor beta chains sequenced from a single sample in a study of identical twins. A single record per CDR3 protein comes from TCRdb applying MiXCR to the 5' RACE reads. Of about 220,000 distinct CDR3 sequences in the sample, around 9.6% were seen once. Sequenced sample: memory (CD45RO+) T cells sorted from blood. These receptors all come from a woman younger than 30 in good health.

The gene calls are TRBV7-2 and TRBJ1-5; TRBD1 is a possible D gene (5 bases). Trimming took 5 bases from V and 2 from J, leaving 13 bases between them. The CDR3 loop spans 15 amino acids. The germline V gene has CDR1 SGHTA and CDR2 FQGNSA. In DNA form, the CDR3 reads TGTGCCAGCAGCCCCTGGTGGGGGGGCAATCAGCCCCAGCATTTT. It yields the protein CASSPWWGGNQPQHF.

Only a few counts were recorded for this clonotype. The chain combines TRBV5-1 with TRBJ2-5, with D maybe TRBD2 (5 bases). The V end was cut by 0 bases, the J end by 2 bases, with 11 bases between. The germline V gene has CDR1 SGHRS and CDR2 YFSETQ. The CDR3 contains 15 residues. The CDR3 coding sequence is TGCGCCAGCAGCTTGGGTAGCTCGGGGCAAGAGACCCAGTACTTC. It codes for CASSLGSSGQETQYF.

This clonotype occurred a few times. The chain recombines TRBV15 with TRBJ1-1; D remains unclear. V lost 4 bases to trimming and J lost 5 bases, with 8 bases between them. Germline V lookup: CDR1 LNHNV, CDR2 YYDKDF (reference sequence). The CDR3 length is 12 residues. The CDR3 DNA sequence: TGTGCCACCAGCACCCGGGATACTGAAGCTTTCTTT. Its translation is CATSTRDTEAFF.

This clonotype was seen many times. The V and J genes are TRBV5-1 and TRBJ2-1; 7 positions match TRBD2. CDR3 length: 12 amino acids. The ends lost 0 bases at V and 15 bases at J; junction bases unmatched: 6. CDR1 SGHRS and CDR2 YFSETQ come from the germline V gene. The CDR3: CASSLGAGTRFF. In DNA form, the CDR3 reads TGCGCCAGCAGCTTGGGAGCGGGAACCCGGTTCTTC.

The table lists this clonotype with many counts. The V and J genes are TRBV12-3 or TRBV12-4 and TRBJ2-1, with a tentative D call TRBD2 (7 bases). This CDR3 has 15 amino acids. V shed 2 bases and J shed 3 bases, with 11 bases lying between them. This CDR3 is CASSLPGGHYNEQFF. The DNA of the CDR3 is TGTGCCAGCAGTTTACCGGGGGGACACTACAATGAGCAGTTCTTC.

This clonotype was observed many times. The chain recombines TRBV12-3 or TRBV12-4 with TRBJ2-3, with unresolved D. V lost 3 bases and J lost 2, with 3 bases in between. The length of the CDR3 is 12 residues. The DNA of the CDR3 is TGTGCCAGCAGTTTCTTCACAGATACGCAGTATTTT. As protein: CASSFFTDTQYF.

This clonotype has ten or more counts. The V and J genes are TRBV5-1 and TRBJ1-2, with D uncertain. CDR3 length: 15 amino acids. In germline, CDR1 is SGHRS, CDR2 YFSETQ. Trimming removed 0 bases from V and 4 bases from J, with 13 bases in between. CDR3 amino acids: CASSLGGTRSYGYTF. DNA of the CDR3: TGCGCCAGCAGCTTGGGCGGCACCCGCTCCTATGGCTACACCTTC.

The V and J genes are TRBV29-1 and TRBJ1-2; a weak D match, TRBD1 (6 bases). The germline V gene has CDR1 SQVTM and CDR2 ANQGSEA. V was clipped by 7 bases and J by 7 bases, with 16 bases between them. The CDR3 runs 12 residues. CDR3 DNA: TGCAGCGCGGACAGTTATACTGGTGGCTACACCTTC. Translating it yields CSADSYTGGYTF.